These T cell receptor beta chains were read from a single sample in a study of T cell responses to AZD1222 COVID-19 vaccine. Generated by immunoSEQ multiplex PCR, the TCRdb table keeps only in-frame clones and is missing some. Altogether over 50,000 clones are present, around 81% being singletons, with the ten largest covering 20% to 30%. The source material was peripheral blood, sampled 28 days after the second AZD1222 dose. All receptors derive from an adult who received the AZD1222 COVID-19 vaccine. Both conserved end residues are part of each CDR3. Fields, in order: J gene, V gene, clone size, D gene, CDR3 DNA, CDR3 protein. The D gene is left open where the match is weak. Only some rows state a clone size, as once, few, many or a class for expanded clones.

j_gene: TRBJ2-5
v_gene: TRBV6-5
abundance: .
d_gene: .
CDR3nt: TGTGCCAGCGGAGACAGGCGCCTACAAGAGACCCAGTACTTC
CDR3aa: CASGDRRLQETQYF

j_gene: TRBJ1-5
v_gene: TRBV19
abundance: .
d_gene: TRBD1
CDR3nt: TGTGCCAGTAGTATATCCGGACAGGGGAATCAGCCCCAGCATTTT
CDR3aa: CASSISGQGNQPQHF

j_gene: TRBJ1-4
v_gene: TRBV30
abundance: few
d_gene: .
CDR3nt: TGTGCCTGGAGCGAACAGGGCGAAAAACTGTTTTTT
CDR3aa: CAWSEQGEKLFF

j_gene: TRBJ2-7
v_gene: TRBV10-3
abundance: .
d_gene: .
CDR3nt: TGTGCCACCTATTCCCCGTACGAGCAGTACTTC
CDR3aa: CATYSPYEQYF

j_gene: TRBJ2-5
v_gene: TRBV7-3
abundance: .
d_gene: .
CDR3nt: TGTGCCAGCACCCTGCTGCCGGAGACCCAGTACTTC
CDR3aa: CASTLLPETQYF

j_gene: TRBJ1-3
v_gene: TRBV28
abundance: few
d_gene: .
CDR3nt: TGTGCCAGCAGTTTGGGGGTTGGAAACACCATATATTTT
CDR3aa: CASSLGVGNTIYF

j_gene: TRBJ1-5
v_gene: TRBV19
abundance: .
d_gene: .
CDR3nt: TGTGCCAGTAGTATATTGCCCAGGGGTGGGGGCAATCAGCCCCAGCATTTT
CDR3aa: CASSILPRGGGNQPQHF

j_gene: TRBJ1-5
v_gene: TRBV25-1
abundance: few
d_gene: .
CDR3nt: TGTGCCAGCAGTGAATACAAAGGTCAGCCCCAGCATTTT
CDR3aa: CASSEYKGQPQHF

j_gene: TRBJ1-4
v_gene: TRBV19
abundance: .
d_gene: TRBD1
CDR3nt: TGTGCCAGTAGTCCCCGAGGGGACAGGGGGAGAGAAAAACTGTTTTTT
CDR3aa: CASSPRGDRGREKLFF

j_gene: TRBJ2-5
v_gene: TRBV11-2
abundance: .
d_gene: .
CDR3nt: TGTGCCAGCAGCGGTGGAGGGGGAGGGCCTTCTCAGACCCAGTACTTC
CDR3aa: CASSGGGGGPSQTQYF

j_gene: TRBJ1-2
v_gene: TRBV11-3
abundance: .
d_gene: .
CDR3nt: TGTGCCAGCAGCTTAGATGGGGGAGGCTACACCTTC
CDR3aa: CASSLDGGGYTF

j_gene: TRBJ2-7
v_gene: TRBV6-5
abundance: .
d_gene: TRBD2
CDR3nt: TGTGCCAGCAGGATCTCTAGCGGGTTAGCCTACGAGCAGTACTTC
CDR3aa: CASRISSGLAYEQYF

j_gene: TRBJ2-1
v_gene: TRBV9
abundance: .
d_gene: TRBD2
CDR3nt: TGTGCCAGCAGCGTACGGCAAGCGGGAGGCTACAATGAGCAGTTCTTC
CDR3aa: CASSVRQAGGYNEQFF

j_gene: TRBJ1-2
v_gene: TRBV6-5
abundance: .
d_gene: .
CDR3nt: TGTGCCAGCACCCAAGGCGAGGGCCACTATGGCTACACCTTC
CDR3aa: CASTQGEGHYGYTF

j_gene: TRBJ1-2
v_gene: TRBV27
abundance: .
d_gene: .
CDR3nt: TGTGCCAGCAGAAGGGGCGGGACCTATGGCTACACCTTC
CDR3aa: CASRRGGTYGYTF

j_gene: TRBJ1-2
v_gene: TRBV4-3
abundance: .
d_gene: .
CDR3nt: TGCGCCAGCAGCCAAGCCCCAGGGGTGGGAGGCTACACCTTC
CDR3aa: CASSQAPGVGGYTF

j_gene: TRBJ1-2
v_gene: TRBV6-5
abundance: .
d_gene: .
CDR3nt: TGTGCCAGCAGTCCTCGACCGGGTAACTATGGCTACACCTTC
CDR3aa: CASSPRPGNYGYTF

j_gene: TRBJ1-1
v_gene: TRBV19
abundance: .
d_gene: .
CDR3nt: TGTGCCAGTAGTATAATTGGCCGGGGGCTATCGACTGAAGCTTTCTTT
CDR3aa: CASSIIGRGLSTEAFF

j_gene: TRBJ2-1
v_gene: TRBV19
abundance: .
d_gene: TRBD2
CDR3nt: TGTGCCAGTAGTATTAAAACTAGCGTAAATGAGCAGTTCTTC
CDR3aa: CASSIKTSVNEQFF

j_gene: TRBJ1-3
v_gene: TRBV30
abundance: .
d_gene: TRBD1
CDR3nt: TGTGCCCAGGACAGGGGTGGAAACACCATATATTTT
CDR3aa: CAQDRGGNTIYF

j_gene: TRBJ1-5
v_gene: TRBV27
abundance: .
d_gene: .
CDR3nt: TGTGCCAGCAGTCGAGGAACCGGGACAAGCAATCAGCCCCAGCATTTT
CDR3aa: CASSRGTGTSNQPQHF

j_gene: TRBJ1-2
v_gene: TRBV5-8
abundance: .
d_gene: .
CDR3nt: TGTGCCAGCAGCTTCCGAGGGGCGCCCGGCTACACCTTC
CDR3aa: CASSFRGAPGYTF

j_gene: TRBJ2-1
v_gene: TRBV6-8
abundance: once
d_gene: .
CDR3nt: TGTGCCAGCAGTTACCGCCGCGGGGGCAGGGCCCCAACCGACTCCTACAATGAGCAGTTCTTC
CDR3aa: CASSYRRGGRAPTDSYNEQFF

j_gene: TRBJ2-1
v_gene: TRBV7-3
abundance: many
d_gene: .
CDR3nt: TGTGCCAGCAGCTTAAACGGGAACACAAACAATGAGCAGTTCTTC
CDR3aa: CASSLNGNTNNEQFF

j_gene: TRBJ2-5
v_gene: TRBV29-1
abundance: .
d_gene: TRBD1
CDR3nt: TGCAGCGTTGGGGACAGTACCTCAGCCAGGGGGACCCAGTACTTC
CDR3aa: CSVGDSTSARGTQYF

j_gene: TRBJ1-4
v_gene: TRBV5-8
abundance: few
d_gene: .
CDR3nt: TGTGCCAGCCCCATTGGGGGGCTAGGGCCCTTTAATGAAAAACTGTTTTTT
CDR3aa: CASPIGGLGPFNEKLFF

j_gene: TRBJ2-5
v_gene: TRBV10-3
abundance: .
d_gene: .
CDR3nt: TGTGCCATCAGTGGGACACTCTCCTCAGAGACCCAGTACTTC
CDR3aa: CAISGTLSSETQYF

j_gene: TRBJ2-1
v_gene: TRBV5-4
abundance: .
d_gene: TRBD2
CDR3nt: TGTGCCAGCAGCACGGCCCGGGGGGATGAGCAGTTCTTC
CDR3aa: CASSTARGDEQFF

j_gene: TRBJ2-3
v_gene: TRBV5-1
abundance: .
d_gene: TRBD2
CDR3nt: TGCGCCAGCAACCCACTGGGACTAGCGGCAGTAAATACGCAGTATTTT
CDR3aa: CASNPLGLAAVNTQYF

j_gene: TRBJ1-1
v_gene: TRBV29-1
abundance: .
d_gene: .
CDR3nt: TGCAGCGTCGGCGACAGGCAAGGGTTGGCTTTCTTT
CDR3aa: CSVGDRQGLAFF

j_gene: TRBJ2-3
v_gene: TRBV25-1
abundance: .
d_gene: .
CDR3nt: TGTGCCAGCAGTGACTACACGAATACGCAGTATTTT
CDR3aa: CASSDYTNTQYF

j_gene: TRBJ2-2
v_gene: TRBV18
abundance: .
d_gene: .
CDR3nt: TGTGCCAGCTCACCACAGGGAAGAGGGGACACCGGGGAGCTGTTTTTT
CDR3aa: CASSPQGRGDTGELFF

j_gene: TRBJ1-2
v_gene: TRBV6-2/TRBV6-3
abundance: .
d_gene: .
CDR3nt: TGTGCCAGCAGCACCGGGACGGTATTATATGGCTACACCTTC
CDR3aa: CASSTGTVLYGYTF

j_gene: TRBJ2-2
v_gene: TRBV27
abundance: .
d_gene: TRBD2
CDR3nt: TGTGCCAGCAGTGTCCTTACTAGCGGGAGGGCCGGGGAGCTGTTTTTT
CDR3aa: CASSVLTSGRAGELFF

j_gene: TRBJ1-2
v_gene: TRBV7-9
abundance: .
d_gene: TRBD1
CDR3nt: TGTGCCAGCAGCTTAGCCGGGGGGGAGGGGGCCTTGAATGGCTACACCTTC
CDR3aa: CASSLAGGEGALNGYTF

j_gene: TRBJ1-1
v_gene: TRBV10-1
abundance: .
d_gene: .
CDR3nt: TGCGCCAGCAGTGTATACGAGCCAGGGATGGACACTGAAGCTTTCTTT
CDR3aa: CASSVYEPGMDTEAFF

j_gene: TRBJ1-5
v_gene: TRBV29-1
abundance: .
d_gene: .
CDR3nt: TGCAGCGTTGCGGGGGGTTTAAATCAGCCCCAGCATTTT
CDR3aa: CSVAGGLNQPQHF

j_gene: TRBJ1-6
v_gene: TRBV4-3
abundance: .
d_gene: .
CDR3nt: TGCGCCAGCAGCCAAGACATGCGGGGGTATGCACCCCTCCACTTT
CDR3aa: CASSQDMRGYAPLHF

j_gene: TRBJ2-7
v_gene: TRBV7-3
abundance: .
d_gene: .
CDR3nt: TGTGCCAGCAGCTCCGGTGGACTTCAGTACTTC
CDR3aa: CASSSGGLQYF

j_gene: TRBJ2-7
v_gene: TRBV6-2/TRBV6-3
abundance: .
d_gene: .
CDR3nt: TGTGCCAGCAGCCACCACGGGGTCCACGAGCAGTACTTC
CDR3aa: CASSHHGVHEQYF

j_gene: TRBJ2-7
v_gene: TRBV4-3
abundance: .
d_gene: .
CDR3nt: TGCGCCAGCAGCCAAGATGATGGGGGGGCGGGCGAGCAGTACTTC
CDR3aa: CASSQDDGGAGEQYF

j_gene: TRBJ2-2
v_gene: TRBV6-6
abundance: .
d_gene: .
CDR3nt: TGTGCCAGCAGTTACTCAGGGGTAACCGGGGAGCTGTTTTTT
CDR3aa: CASSYSGVTGELFF

j_gene: TRBJ1-1
v_gene: TRBV19
abundance: .
d_gene: TRBD1
CDR3nt: TGTGCCAGTAGTATAGCAGGGGGGAACACTGAAGCTTTCTTT
CDR3aa: CASSIAGGNTEAFF